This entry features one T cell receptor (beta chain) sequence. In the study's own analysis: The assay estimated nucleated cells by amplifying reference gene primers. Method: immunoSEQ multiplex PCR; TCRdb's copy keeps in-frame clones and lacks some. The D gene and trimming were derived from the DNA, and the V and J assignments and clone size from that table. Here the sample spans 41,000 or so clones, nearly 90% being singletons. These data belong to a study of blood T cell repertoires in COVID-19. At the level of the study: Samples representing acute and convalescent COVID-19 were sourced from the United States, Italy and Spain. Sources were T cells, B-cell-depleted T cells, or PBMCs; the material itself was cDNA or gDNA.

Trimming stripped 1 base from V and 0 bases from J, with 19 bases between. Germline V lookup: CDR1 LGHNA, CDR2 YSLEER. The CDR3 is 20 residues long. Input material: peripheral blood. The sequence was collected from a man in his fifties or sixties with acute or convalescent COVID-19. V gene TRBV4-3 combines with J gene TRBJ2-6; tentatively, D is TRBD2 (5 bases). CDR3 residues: CASSQGWGVTDHSGANVLTF. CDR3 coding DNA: TGCGCCAGCAGCCAAGGTTGGGGAGTGACCGACCACTCTGGGGCCAACGTCCTGACTTTC.